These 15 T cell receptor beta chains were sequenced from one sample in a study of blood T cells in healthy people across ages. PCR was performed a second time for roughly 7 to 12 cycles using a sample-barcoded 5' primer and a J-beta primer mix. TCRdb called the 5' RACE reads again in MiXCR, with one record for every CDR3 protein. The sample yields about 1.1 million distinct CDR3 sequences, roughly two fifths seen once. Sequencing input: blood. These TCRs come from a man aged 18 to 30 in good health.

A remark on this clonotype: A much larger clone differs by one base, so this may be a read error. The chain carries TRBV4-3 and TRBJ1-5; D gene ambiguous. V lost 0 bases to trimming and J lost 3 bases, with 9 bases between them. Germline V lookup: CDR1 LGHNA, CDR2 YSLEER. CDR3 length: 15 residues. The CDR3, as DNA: TGCGCCAGCAGCCAAGAGTGCAGTGCCAATCAGCCCCAGCATTTT. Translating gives CASSQECSANQPQHF.

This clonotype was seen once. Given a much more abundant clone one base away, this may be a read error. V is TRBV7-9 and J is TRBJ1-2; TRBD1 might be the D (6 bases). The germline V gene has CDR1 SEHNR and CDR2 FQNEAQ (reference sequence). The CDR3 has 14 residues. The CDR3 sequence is CASSRSTGSYGCTF. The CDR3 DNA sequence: TGTGCCAGCAGCCGTTCCACAGGGAGCTATGGCTGCACCTTC.

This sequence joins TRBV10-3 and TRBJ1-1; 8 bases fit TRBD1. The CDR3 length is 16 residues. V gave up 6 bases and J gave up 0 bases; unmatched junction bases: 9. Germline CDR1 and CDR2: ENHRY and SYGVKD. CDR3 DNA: TGTGCCATCAGCGCAGGGGGCGCGGGGATGAACACTGAAGCTTTCTTT. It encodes CAISAGGAGMNTEAFF.

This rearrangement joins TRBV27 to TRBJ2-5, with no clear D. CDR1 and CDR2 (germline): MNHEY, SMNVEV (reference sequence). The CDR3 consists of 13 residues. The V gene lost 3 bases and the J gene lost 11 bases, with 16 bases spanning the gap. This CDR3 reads CASSFGPYNEQYF. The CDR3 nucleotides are TGTGCCAGCAGTTTTGGTCCTTACAATGAGCAGTACTTC.

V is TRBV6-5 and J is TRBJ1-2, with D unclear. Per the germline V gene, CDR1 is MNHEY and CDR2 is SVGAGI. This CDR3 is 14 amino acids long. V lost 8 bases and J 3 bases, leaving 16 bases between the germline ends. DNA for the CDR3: TGTGCCAGCGGGCGCGGTGAGGGAGACTATGGCTACACCTTC. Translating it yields CASGRGEGDYGYTF.

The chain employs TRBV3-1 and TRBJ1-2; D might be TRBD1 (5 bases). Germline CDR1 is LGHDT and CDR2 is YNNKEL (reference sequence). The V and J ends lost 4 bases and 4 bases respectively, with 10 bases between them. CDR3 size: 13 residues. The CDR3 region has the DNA TGTGCCAGCAGCCCAGGGTGGCCCTATGGCTACACCTTC. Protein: CASSPGWPYGYTF. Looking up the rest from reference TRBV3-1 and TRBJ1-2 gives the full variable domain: DTAVSQTPKYLVTQMGNDKSIKCEQNLGHDTMYWYKQDSKKFLKIMFSYNNKELIINETVPNRFSPKSPDKAHLNLHINSLELGDSAVYFCASSPGWPYGYTFGSGTRLTVV.

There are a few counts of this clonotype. The CDR3 DNA is TGTGCCAGCAGTTTTTTACAGGGGGCGGGTGAAAAACTGTTTTTT. This gives the protein CASSFLQGAGEKLFF. This chain joins TRBV6-6 and TRBJ1-4; TRBD1 aligns across 9 bases. Germline lookup yields CDR1 MNHNY and CDR2 SVGAGI (reference sequence). CDR3 size: 15 residues. J was trimmed by 7 bases and V by 4 bases; bases with no gene match: 7.

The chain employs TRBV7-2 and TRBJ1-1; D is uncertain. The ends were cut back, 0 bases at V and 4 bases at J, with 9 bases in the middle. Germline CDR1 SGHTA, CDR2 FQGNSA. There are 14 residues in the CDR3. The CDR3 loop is CASSLATDGTEAFF. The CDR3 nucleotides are TGTGCCAGCAGCTTAGCAACGGATGGCACTGAAGCTTTCTTT. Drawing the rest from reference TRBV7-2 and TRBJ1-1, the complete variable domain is GAGVSQSPSNKVTEKGKDVELRCDPISGHTALYWYRQSLGQGLEFLIYFQGNSAPDKSGLPSDRFSAERTGGSVSTLTIQRTQQEDSAVYLCASSLATDGTEAFFGQGTRLTVV.

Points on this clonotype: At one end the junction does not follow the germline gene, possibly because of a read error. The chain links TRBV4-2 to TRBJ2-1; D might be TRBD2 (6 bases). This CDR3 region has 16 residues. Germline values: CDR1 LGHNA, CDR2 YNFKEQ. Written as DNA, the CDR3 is TGTGCCAGCAGCCAAGAGAACGGGGGTTCCTACAATGAGCGGTTCTTC. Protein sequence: CASSQENGGSYNERFF.

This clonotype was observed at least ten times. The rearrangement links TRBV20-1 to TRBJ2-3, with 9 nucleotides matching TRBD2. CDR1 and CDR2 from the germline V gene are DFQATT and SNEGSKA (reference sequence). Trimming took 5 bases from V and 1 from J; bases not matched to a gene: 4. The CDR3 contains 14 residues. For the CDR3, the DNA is TGCAGTGCTCTTAGCGGGGGTGGCACAGATACGCAGTATTTT. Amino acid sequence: CSALSGGGTDTQYF.

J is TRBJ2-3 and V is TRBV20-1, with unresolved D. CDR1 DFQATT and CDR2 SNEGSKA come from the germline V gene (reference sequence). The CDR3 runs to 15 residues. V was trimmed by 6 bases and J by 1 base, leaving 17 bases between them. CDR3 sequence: CSANPRVLGTDTQYF. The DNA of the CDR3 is TGCAGTGCCAATCCCCGGGTTCTCGGCACAGATACGCAGTATTTT.

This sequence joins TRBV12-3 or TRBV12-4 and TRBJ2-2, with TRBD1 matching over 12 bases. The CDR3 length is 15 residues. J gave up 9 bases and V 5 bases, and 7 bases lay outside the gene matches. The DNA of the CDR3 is TGTGCCAGCAGTGTGCCGGGACAGGGGGCATGGGAGCTGTTTTTT. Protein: CASSVPGQGAWELFF.

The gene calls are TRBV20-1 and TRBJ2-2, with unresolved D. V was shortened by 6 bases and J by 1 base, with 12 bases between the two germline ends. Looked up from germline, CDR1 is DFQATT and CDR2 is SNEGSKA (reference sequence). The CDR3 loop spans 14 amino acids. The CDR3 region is CSAETPRNTGELFF. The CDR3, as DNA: TGCAGTGCCGAGACACCTCGGAACACCGGGGAGCTGTTTTTT.

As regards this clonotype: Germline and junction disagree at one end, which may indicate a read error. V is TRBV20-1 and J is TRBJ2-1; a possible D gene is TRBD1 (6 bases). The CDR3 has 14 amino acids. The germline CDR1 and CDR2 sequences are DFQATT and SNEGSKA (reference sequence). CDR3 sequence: CSASPTGTYKEQFF. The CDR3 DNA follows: TGCAGTGCTAGCCCGACAGGTACCTACAAGGAGCAGTTCTTC.

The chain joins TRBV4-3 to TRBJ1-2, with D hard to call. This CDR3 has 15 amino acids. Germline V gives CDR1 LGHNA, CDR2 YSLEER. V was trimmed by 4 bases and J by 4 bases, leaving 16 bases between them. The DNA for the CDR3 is TGCGCCAGCAGCCCGAAGTTAGGATCCCTCTATGGCTACACCTTC. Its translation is CASSPKLGSLYGYTF.